The sequence of this TCR beta chain was determined in a study of shared clonotypes between healthy human individuals. Study context: A donor's plate count was three for CD4 naive and three for CD4 memory; CD8 naive had two and CD8 memory one.

Germline loops: CDR1 SGHRS, CDR2 YFSETQ. The V end lost 0 bases, the J end lost 7 bases, and 10 bases lay between the germline ends. This CDR3 comprises 13 residues. A note on this clone: Its specificity is not known.

Regarding the study as a whole: All-four-donor shared clonotypes had higher generation probabilities than non-shared clonotypes did. Inspection by rarefaction showed sorted-subset sequencing to be incomplete despite large depth.

As defined, naive CD8 cells were CD45RO-negative and positively selected for CCR7, with terminally differentiated effector memory CD45RA+ cells excluded. Every contributor of samples was a Caucasian grown-up residing in Nashville, Tennessee. Profiled with immunoSEQ multiplex PCR; TCRdb holds only in-frame clones, not every one. The sample consists of roughly 2 million clones, about 94% of them appearing once. What was sequenced was naive CD8+ T cells sorted from blood. The chain uses TRBV5-1 and TRBJ1-2, with D hard to call. The receptor's source is a young man in good health. The CDR3 DNA reads as TGCGCCAGCAGCTTGGAGGAAAGTTTTGGCTACACCTTC. Residues: CASSLEESFGYTF.